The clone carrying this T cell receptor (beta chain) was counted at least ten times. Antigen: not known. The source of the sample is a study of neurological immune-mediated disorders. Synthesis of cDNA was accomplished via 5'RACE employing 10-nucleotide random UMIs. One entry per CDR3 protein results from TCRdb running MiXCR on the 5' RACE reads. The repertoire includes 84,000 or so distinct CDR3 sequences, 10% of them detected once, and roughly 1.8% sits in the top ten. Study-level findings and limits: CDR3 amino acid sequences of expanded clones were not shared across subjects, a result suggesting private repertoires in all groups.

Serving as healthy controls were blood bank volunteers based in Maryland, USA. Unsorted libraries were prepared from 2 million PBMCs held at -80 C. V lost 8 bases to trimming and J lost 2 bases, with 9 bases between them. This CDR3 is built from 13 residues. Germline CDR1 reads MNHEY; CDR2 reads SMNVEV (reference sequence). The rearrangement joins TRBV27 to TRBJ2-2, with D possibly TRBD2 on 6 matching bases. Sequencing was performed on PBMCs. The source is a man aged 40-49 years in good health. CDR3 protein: CASRDSNTGELFF. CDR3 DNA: TGTGCCAGCCGGGACTCAAACACCGGGGAGCTGTTTTTT.